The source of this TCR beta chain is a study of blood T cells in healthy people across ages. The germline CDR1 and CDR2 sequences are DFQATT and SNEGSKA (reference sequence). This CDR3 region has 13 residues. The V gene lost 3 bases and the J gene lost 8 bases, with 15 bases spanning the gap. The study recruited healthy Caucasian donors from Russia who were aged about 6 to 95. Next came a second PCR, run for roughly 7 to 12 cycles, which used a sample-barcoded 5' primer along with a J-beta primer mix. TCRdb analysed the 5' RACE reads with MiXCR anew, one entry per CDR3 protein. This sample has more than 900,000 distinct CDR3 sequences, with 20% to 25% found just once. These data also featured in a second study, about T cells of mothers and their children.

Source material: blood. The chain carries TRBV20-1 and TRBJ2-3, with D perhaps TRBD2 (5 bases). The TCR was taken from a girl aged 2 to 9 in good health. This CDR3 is CSASLGALGTQYF. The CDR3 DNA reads TGCAGTGCTAGTTTGGGAGCCCTTGGTACGCAGTATTTT.